Sequencing of this T cell receptor beta chain was carried out in a study of T cells in Graves' hyperthyroidism and ophthalmopathy (dated by TCRdb to between 2017 and 2020). In the study overall: Peripheral blood samples were taken at the time of initial diagnosis, prior to any treatment. The 85 to 100 discovery patients were randomly split 7:3 into training and test sets. Thyroid tissue and blood T-cell repertoires from six or seven Graves' hyperthyroidism patients were also compared in the study. To identify TCR V-J signatures that set the groups apart, the researchers used a discovery cohort of about a hundred patients, made up of fewer than 50 with Graves' ophthalmopathy and about 60 with stable Graves' hyperthyroidism. Prospective prediction of ophthalmopathy was tested in an independent validation cohort of fewer than 20 hyperthyroidism patients and 15 to 17 patients who later progressed to ophthalmopathy. The paper reports TCR Vbeta CDR3 sequencing of over 120 peripheral blood samples: around 41 ophthalmopathy, about 75 hyperthyroidism and approximately 17 progressor patients. Following sampling, methimazole starting at 30 mg daily was given to hyperthyroidism patients, and high-dose intravenous methylprednisolone was given to ophthalmopathy patients.

Overall study results and their limits: Sample size was not statistically predetermined, and investigators were not blinded to group allocation. A 13 V-J signature model separated ophthalmopathy from stable hyperthyroidism, with roughly 88% sensitivity and just under 84% specificity in cross-validation and 80%/75% in testing. In validation, the model predicted progression to ophthalmopathy a median of about 5.9 months before onset, with around 70% sensitivity and about 72% specificity. Blood samples also contained most of the expanded thyroid clonotypes (frequency above 0.001), which suggests that blood repertoires may reflect thyroid immune responses.

The TCR beta CDR3 regions were amplified from RNA transcripts. A first-round RT-PCR of the TCR CDR3 used the HTBI primer set with the Qiagen OneStep RT-PCR kit. The libraries were constructed in a second round of multiplex PCR and then size-selected and purified. Paired-end sequencing of the libraries was performed with 100 bp reads on an Illumina HiSeq2000. The authors processed their data as follows. SOAPnuke was used to process the raw data, throwing out any read that contained adapters or uncalled bases, had a mean Phred below 15, or lacked an exact constant-primer or identifier match. COPE v1.2.5 was used to merge high-quality paired reads, and clonotypes were defined as unique nucleotide sequences. MiTCR v1.1 was used to align clonotypes to the IMGT TRBV, TRBD and TRBJ reference segments. The analysis was restricted to V-J combinations with a frequency above 0.0001, which together covered 99% to 99.2% of the repertoires. The TCS score was defined as F50 (clonal expansion) divided by E x V (chaos), with BLOSUM62-based TCRdist calculated between CDR3 peptides within each V-J. Welch's t-statistics and random forest reduced some 510 V-J features to around 14, which were used in a naive Bayes classifier (R e1071). The public sequencing data were trimmed at Q25 with fastp and processed into clonotypes with MiXCR by TCRdb, which kept only in-frame beta chains. Every entry covers one CDR3 protein and lists the most common genes and DNA from its rows. The V and J calls reflect TCRdb's pipeline rather than the authors' work. Counted in this sample were a few hundred thousand distinct CDR3 sequences; 15% to 18% of them appeared once. 25% to 30% of the sample is taken by the ten largest.

Many counts were recorded for this clonotype. The specificity of this receptor is unknown. Per-base qualities were not stored, and no clone one base away is much larger. The hyperthyroidism patients were between 18 and 65 years old and newly diagnosed, with a disease duration of less than 2 months. Any patient with an uncontrolled infection, another autoimmune disease, pregnancy or lactation was excluded. Diagnoses were established on the basis of clinical symptoms, serum thyroxine and TRAb, thyroid ultrasound, and orbital computed tomography. Blood from progressor patients was drawn when they were first diagnosed with hyperthyroidism, before any ophthalmopathy symptoms appeared. PBMCs were isolated from about 9.1 ml of fresh peripheral blood by Ficoll-Paque density gradient centrifugation. Progressor patients were initially diagnosed with Graves' hyperthyroidism and developed ophthalmopathy during follow-up. Total RNA was extracted with Trizol reagent, and quality was checked on an Agilent 2100 Bioanalyzer.

The junction shows trimming of 4 bases on V and 3 bases on J, and the gene matches do not reach 9 bases of it. Its CDR3 holds 15 amino acids, cysteine through phenylalanine. Of all the DNA, just the CDR3 is kept, 45 bases in frame from base 1. The germline V gene supplies CDR1 SGHTA and CDR2 FQGNSA. The TCR sequence derives from a woman between 18 and 29 years old with Graves' hyperthyroidism that later progressed to Graves' ophthalmopathy. The sequencing sample was made of blood. This chain joins TRBV7-2 to TRBJ2-7; TRBD2 agrees with 7 junctional bases. This receptor carries the CDR3 CASSSPSGAYYEQYF. At the DNA level, the sequence is TGTGCCAGCAGCTCACCTAGCGGAGCATACTACGAGCAGTACTTC.